This paragraph covers one TCR beta chain sequence. What it binds is not known. Only in-frame clones appear in the TCRdb table, and some are missing; sequencing was by immunoSEQ multiplex PCR. The data contain tens of thousands of clones, roughly 90% of them singletons. These data come from a study of OX40 agonist ivuxolimab in advanced cancers. The wider study: Subjects had a mean age of roughly 57 years, with a range of 23 to 79; almost 85% were male. Study-level results: Relative to CD4+ cells, CD8+ T cells on average had more expanded clones. Antigen targets of the expanded peripheral T cells went undetermined.

The germline CDR1 and CDR2 sequences are KGHSH and LQKENI. The CDR3 runs 16 residues. The V segment lost 3 bases and the J segment 6 bases; nucleotides outside the gene matches: 8. The V and J genes are TRBV18 and TRBJ1-4, with 9 positions matching TRBD1. The sequence came from an adult with an advanced solid tumor such as melanoma, head and neck, liver or kidney cancer. Here the sequenced sample was CD4+ or CD8+ T cells sorted from blood, taken in a trial of the OX40 agonist ivuxolimab. CDR3 sequence reads: CASSPTTRTGDEKLFF. CDR3 nucleotides: TGTGCCAGCTCACCGACAACCCGGACAGGGGATGAAAAACTGTTTTTT.